The TCR beta chain under discussion was sequenced for a study of shared clonotypes between healthy human individuals. Study at large: Three plates were used per donor for CD4 naive, three for CD4 memory, two for CD8 naive and one for CD8 memory.

The CDR3 length is 17 residues. J gave up 6 bases and V 2 bases, and 12 bases lay outside the gene matches. The germline V gene encodes CDR1 SGDLS and CDR2 YYNGEE. Memory CD4+ cells were the fraction left after CD45RA+ naive selection. About this clone: Its antigen is undetermined.

An assay was performed, and its level was deep. Produced via immunoSEQ multiplex PCR; TCRdb's table is partial and in-frame only. The data contain about 1.5 million clones, about 98% of them seen just once; the ten biggest clones take up approximately 0.45%. Findings and caveats of the study: Only blood was sampled, and tissue TCR repertoires likely differ from blood ones.

The rearrangement links TRBV9 to TRBJ2-1; 9 nucleotides match TRBD2. The sample comprised naive CD4+ T cells sorted from blood. Subset meaning: CD45RA+ positively selected. The TCR was taken from a man under 40 in good health. The CDR3 DNA reads as TGTGCCAGCAGCGTCAGCGGGAGGAATAAAAAGGGCAATGAGCAGTTCTTC. Its protein product is CASSVSGRNKKGNEQFF.